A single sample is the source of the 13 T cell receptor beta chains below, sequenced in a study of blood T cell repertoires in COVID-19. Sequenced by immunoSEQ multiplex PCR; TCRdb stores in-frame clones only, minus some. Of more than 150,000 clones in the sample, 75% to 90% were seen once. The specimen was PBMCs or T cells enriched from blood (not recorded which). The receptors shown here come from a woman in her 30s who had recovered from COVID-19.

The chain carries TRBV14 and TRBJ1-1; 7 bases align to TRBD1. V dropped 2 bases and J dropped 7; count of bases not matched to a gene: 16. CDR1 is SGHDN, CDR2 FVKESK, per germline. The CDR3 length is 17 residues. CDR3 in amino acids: CASSQPGTDNLRNEAFF. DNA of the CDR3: TGTGCCAGCAGCCAACCCGGGACAGATAATTTACGGAATGAAGCTTTCTTT.

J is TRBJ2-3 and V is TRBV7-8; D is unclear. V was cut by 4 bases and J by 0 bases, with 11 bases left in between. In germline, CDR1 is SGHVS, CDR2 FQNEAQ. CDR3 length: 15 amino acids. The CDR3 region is CASSSHSISTDTQYF. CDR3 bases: TGTGCCAGCAGCTCCCACAGTATTAGCACAGATACGCAGTATTTT.

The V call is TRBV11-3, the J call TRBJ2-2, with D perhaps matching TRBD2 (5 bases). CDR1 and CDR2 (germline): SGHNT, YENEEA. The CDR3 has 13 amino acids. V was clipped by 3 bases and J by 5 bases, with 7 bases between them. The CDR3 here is CASSFEGTGELFF. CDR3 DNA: TGTGCCAGCAGCTTTGAGGGAACCGGGGAGCTGTTTTTT. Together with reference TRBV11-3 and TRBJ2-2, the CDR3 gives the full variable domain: EAGVVQSPRYKIIEKKQPVAFWCNPISGHNTLYWYLQNLGQGPELLIRYENEEAVDDSQLPKDRFSAERLKGVDSTLKIQPAELGDSAVYLCASSFEGTGELFFGEGSRLTVL.

CDR3 loop: CASSYLAPASGYTF. CDR3 in DNA: TGTGCCAGCAGCTACCTCGCGCCCGCGAGTGGCTACACCTTC. The chain links TRBV7-2 to TRBJ1-2; no clear D gene. V dropped 4 bases and J dropped 7 bases, with 16 bases sitting between them. There are 14 residues in the CDR3. From germline, CDR1 is SGHTA and CDR2 FQGNSA.

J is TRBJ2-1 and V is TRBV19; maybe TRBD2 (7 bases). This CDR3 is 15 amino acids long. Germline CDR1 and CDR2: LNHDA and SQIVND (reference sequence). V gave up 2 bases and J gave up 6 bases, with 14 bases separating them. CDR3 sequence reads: CASSIMSGEGNEQFF. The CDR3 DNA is TGTGCCAGTAGTATAATGTCAGGGGAGGGCAATGAGCAGTTCTTC.

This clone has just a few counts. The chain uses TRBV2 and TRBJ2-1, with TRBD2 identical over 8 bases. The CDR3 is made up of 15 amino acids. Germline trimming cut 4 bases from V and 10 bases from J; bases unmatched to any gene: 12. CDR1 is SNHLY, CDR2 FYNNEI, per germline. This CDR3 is CASSGALRASGEQFF. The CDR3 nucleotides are TGTGCCAGCAGTGGGGCCCTTAGGGCTAGCGGGGAGCAGTTCTTC.

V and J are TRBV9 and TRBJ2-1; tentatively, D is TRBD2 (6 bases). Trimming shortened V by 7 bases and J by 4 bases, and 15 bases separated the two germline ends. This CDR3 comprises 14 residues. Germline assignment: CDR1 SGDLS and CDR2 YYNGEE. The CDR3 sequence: CASALAEPYNEQFF. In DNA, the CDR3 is TGTGCCAGCGCACTAGCAGAACCTTACAATGAGCAGTTCTTC.

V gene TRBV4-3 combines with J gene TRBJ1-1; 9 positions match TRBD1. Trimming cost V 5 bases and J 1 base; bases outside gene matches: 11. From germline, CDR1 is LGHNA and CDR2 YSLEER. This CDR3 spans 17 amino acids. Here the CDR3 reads CASSNVTGGLANTEAFF. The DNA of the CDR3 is TGCGCCAGCAGCAATGTCACAGGGGGCCTTGCGAACACTGAAGCTTTCTTT.

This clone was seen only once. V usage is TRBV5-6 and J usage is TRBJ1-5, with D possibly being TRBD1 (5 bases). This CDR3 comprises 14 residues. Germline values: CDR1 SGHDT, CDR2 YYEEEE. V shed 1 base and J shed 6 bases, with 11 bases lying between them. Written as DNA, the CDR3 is TGTGCCAGCAGCTTGTGGGGCAGGACTCAGCCCCAGCATTTT. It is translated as CASSLWGRTQPQHF.

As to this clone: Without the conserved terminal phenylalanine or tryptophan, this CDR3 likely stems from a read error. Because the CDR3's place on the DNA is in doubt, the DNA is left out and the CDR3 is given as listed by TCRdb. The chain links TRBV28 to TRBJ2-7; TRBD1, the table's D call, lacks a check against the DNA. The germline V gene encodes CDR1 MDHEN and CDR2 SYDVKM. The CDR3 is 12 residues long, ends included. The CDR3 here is CASSSPLGAPRI.

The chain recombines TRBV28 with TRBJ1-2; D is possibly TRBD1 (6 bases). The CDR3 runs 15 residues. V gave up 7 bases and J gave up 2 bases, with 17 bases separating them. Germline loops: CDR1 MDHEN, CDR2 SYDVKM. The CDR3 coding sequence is TGTGCCAGCACAATTCGGAGGGGGGGAAACTATGGCTACACCTTC. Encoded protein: CASTIRRGGNYGYTF.

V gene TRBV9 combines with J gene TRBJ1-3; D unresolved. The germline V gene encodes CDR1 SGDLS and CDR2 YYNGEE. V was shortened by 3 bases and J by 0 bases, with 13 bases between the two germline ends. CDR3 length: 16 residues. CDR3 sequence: CASSERTGDSGNTIYF. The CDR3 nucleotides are TGTGCCAGCAGCGAGAGGACGGGAGACTCTGGAAACACCATATATTTT.

The CDR3 region is CASSLRTGGETQYF. Written as DNA, the CDR3 is TGTGCCAGCAGCTTACGGACAGGGGGAGAGACCCAGTACTTC. This chain uses TRBV7-8 with TRBJ2-5, with 10 bases matching TRBD1. The CDR3 is 14 residues long. Germline loops: CDR1 SGHVS, CDR2 FQNEAQ. Trimming cost V 2 bases and J 4 bases; bases outside gene matches: 1. Full variable domain (rest looked up from reference TRBV7-8 and TRBJ2-5): GAGVSQSPRYKVAKRGQDVALRCDPISGHVSLFWYQQALGQGPEFLTYFQNEAQLDKSGLPSDRFFAERPEGSVSTLKIQRTQQEDSAVYLCASSLRTGGETQYFGPGTRLLVL.